This T cell receptor (beta chain) is drawn from a study of shared clonotypes between healthy human individuals. Study information: The plates for each donor numbered three CD4 naive, three CD4 memory, two CD8 naive and one CD8 memory.

Measured with immunoSEQ multiplex PCR; TCRdb has only the in-frame clones, and not every one. The sample has roughly 2.2 million clones; approximately 95% are singletons. CDR3 length equals 15 residues. The germline V gene has CDR1 SQVTM and CDR2 ANQGSEA. The V gene end was trimmed by 5 bases and the J gene end by 2 bases; junction bases not matched to a gene: 8. V and J are TRBV29-1 and TRBJ1-5, with TRBD1 identical over 8 bases. Material: naive CD4+ T cells from PBMCs. Subset in this sample: CD45RA+ positively selected. The clonotype originates from a man aged 18 to 29 in good health. Some clones in this sample may be carry-over from other donors' samples. The CDR3, as DNA: TGCAGCGTTAGGACAGGGACCCTTGGCAATCAGCCCCAGCATTTT. Protein: CSVRTGTLGNQPQHF. The full variable domain, with the rest looked up from reference TRBV29-1 and TRBJ1-5, is SAVISQKPSRDICQRGTSLTIQCQVDSQVTMMFWYRQQPGQSLTLIATANQGSEATYESGFVIDKFPISRPNLTFSTLTVSNMSPEDSSIYLCSVRTGTLGNQPQHFGDGTRLSIL.